Listed here are 4 T cell receptor beta chains from one sample, sequenced in a study of OX40 agonist ivuxolimab in advanced cancers. Repertoires were generated with immunoSEQ multiplex PCR, while TCRdb's copy carries only in-frame clones and drops some. The table lists about 70,000 clones, about three quarters of them singletons, with roughly 5.3% in the top ten. The sample in question was CD4+ or CD8+ T cells sorted from blood, obtained in a trial of the OX40 agonist ivuxolimab. The receptors derive from an adult with an advanced solid tumor such as melanoma, head and neck, liver or kidney cancer.

This chain's CDR3 is CASRHSRDSSTDTQYF. CDR3 DNA: TGTGCCAGCAGACACAGCAGGGACTCCAGCACAGATACGCAGTATTTT. The J gene is TRBJ2-3, the V gene TRBV25-1; D may be TRBD2 (6 bases). V was pared by 6 bases and J by 0 bases, with 16 bases between. There are 16 residues in the CDR3. Germline V lookup: CDR1 MGHDK, CDR2 SYGVNS.

This chain links TRBV4-1 with TRBJ1-3; D uncertain. Per germline, CDR1 MGHRA and CDR2 YSYEKL. The CDR3 extends over 15 amino acids. V was shortened by 1 base and J by 2 bases, with 9 bases between the two germline ends. The CDR3 DNA follows: TGCGCCAGCAGCCAAGCAGGAGAACCTGGAAACACCATATATTTT. Translating it yields CASSQAGEPGNTIYF.

The chain is built from TRBV21-1 and TRBJ1-2; no DNA check was done on the table's D call, TRBD1. TRBV21-1 is marked as a pseudogene. The length of the CDR3 is 16 residues. CDR3 in amino acids: CASSKAQGRPSRGYTF. The CDR3 DNA is TGTGCCAGCAGCAAAGCGCAGGGAAGGCCGAGCCGTGGCTACACCTTC.

The V call is TRBV2, the J call TRBJ2-1, with D perhaps matching TRBD2 (6 bases). The CDR3 runs 13 residues. Germline V gives CDR1 SNHLY, CDR2 FYNNEI. Trimming shortened V by 4 bases and J by 3 bases, and 7 bases separated the two germline ends. CDR3 in DNA: TGTGCCAGCAGTGGCGGGAACTACAATGAGCAGTTCTTC. Protein: CASSGGNYNEQFF.